This paragraph reports one T cell receptor (beta chain). The data belong to a study of follicular helper T cells after annual influenza vaccination. CDR1 and CDR2 (germline): SGHKS, YYEKEE (reference sequence). V was trimmed by 0 bases and J by 5 bases, leaving 3 bases between them. CDR3 length: 11 residues. Assay used: immunoSEQ multiplex PCR; TCRdb lists only in-frame clones, some missing. The sample contains 9,500 to 11,000 clones, around four fifths of which appear only once. This TCR was recovered from an adult who received the influenza vaccine. The rearrangement uses TRBV5-5 and TRBJ2-7; unclear D gene. Sequenced material: CXCR5- memory CD4+ T cells sorted from blood, taken 6 weeks after influenza vaccination. This chain's CDR3 is CASSLGDEQYF. CDR3 DNA: TGTGCCAGCAGCTTGGGGGACGAGCAGTACTTC.